These 2 T cell receptor beta chains share one sample of origin, sequenced in a study of T-cell reconstitution after alpha-beta-depleted transplantation in children. TCRbeta library construction was performed incorporating unique molecular identifiers. TCRdb redid the calling of the PCR reads with MiXCR, one entry per CDR3 protein. The sample lists about a million distinct CDR3 sequences, roughly 31% occurring once. Sequencing was performed on PBMCs, mostly from graft donor cells, taken 360 days after TCRalphabeta/CD19-depleted stem cell transplant. Receptors originate from a boy younger than two who had a stem cell transplant for SCID, so the T cells may come from the graft donor.

V and J are TRBV24-1 and TRBJ2-1; 9 bases match TRBD1. After removal of 3 bases from V and 0 bases from J, the junction contained 2 bases not matched to a gene. The CDR3 extends over 16 amino acids. In germline, CDR1 is KGHDR, CDR2 SFDVKD. The CDR3 nucleotides are TGTGCCACCAGTGATAACAGGGGGCGCTCCTACAATGAGCAGTTCTTC. Its protein is CATSDNRGRSYNEQFF.

This clonotype was seen a few times. The chain uses TRBV7-2 and TRBJ2-5; 11 bases are a match to TRBD2. Germline V gives CDR1 SGHTA, CDR2 FQGNSA. Trimming at V came to 1 base and at J to 0 bases, leaving 7 bases not matched to a gene. CDR3 length: 18 amino acids. The CDR3 coding sequence is TGTGCCAGCAGCTTAGGGCTAGCGGGGGGCGTGTACCAAGAGACCCAGTACTTC. It codes for CASSLGLAGGVYQETQYF.